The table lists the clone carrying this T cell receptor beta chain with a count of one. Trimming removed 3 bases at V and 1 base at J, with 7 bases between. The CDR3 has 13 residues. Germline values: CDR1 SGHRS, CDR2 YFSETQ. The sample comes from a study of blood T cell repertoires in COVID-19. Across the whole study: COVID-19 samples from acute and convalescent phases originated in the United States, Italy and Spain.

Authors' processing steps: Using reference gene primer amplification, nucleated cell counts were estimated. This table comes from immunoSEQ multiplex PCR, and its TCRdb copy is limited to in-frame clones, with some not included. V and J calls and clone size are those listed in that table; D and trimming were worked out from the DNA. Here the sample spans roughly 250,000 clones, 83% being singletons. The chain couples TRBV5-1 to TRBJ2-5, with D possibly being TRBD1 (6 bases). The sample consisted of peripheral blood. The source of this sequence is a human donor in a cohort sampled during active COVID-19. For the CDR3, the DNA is TGCGCCAGCAGCTCGACAGGCCAAGAGACCCAGTACTTC. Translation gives CASSSTGQETQYF.